This entry concerns a single T cell receptor beta chain. Antigen specificity is unknown. This sample is drawn from a study of cytomegalovirus exposure and HLA in healthy donors. Broader study findings: It was reportedly the case that the classifier diagnosed cytomegalovirus status with high specificity and sensitivity. Cytomegalovirus-associated status was assigned to 164 TCR beta chains.

V lost 2 bases, J lost 0 bases, and 9 bases lay in between. The CDR3 extends over 15 amino acids. The germline gives CDR1 SGHNT, CDR2 YYREEE (reference sequence). Sequencing was performed with immunoSEQ multiplex PCR; in TCRdb, only in-frame clones are kept and a portion is missing. The table has 150,000 to 200,000 clones, roughly 82% seen once. The sample consisted of PBMCs. The sequence derives from a woman between 18 and 29 years old in good health and CMV-seronegative. The chain is built from TRBV5-4 and TRBJ1-5, with D perhaps TRBD1 (6 bases). CDR3 bases: TGTGCCAGCAGCTTACAGGGTAATAGCAATCAGCCCCAGCATTTT. This codes for CASSLQGNSNQPQHF. The variable domain in full, completed from reference TRBV5-4 and TRBJ1-5, reads ETGVTQSPTHLIKTRGQQVTLRCSSQSGHNTVSWYQQALGQGPQFIFQYYREEENGRGNFPPRFSGLQFPNYSSELNVNALELDDSALYLCASSLQGNSNQPQHFGDGTRLSIL.